This passage covers 8 T cell receptor beta chains from one sample sequenced in a study of blood T cell repertoires in COVID-19 (dated by TCRdb to about 2020). The library was generated by the immunoSEQ multiplex PCR assay. Imported from immuneACCESS, the table was reduced by TCRdb to in-frame sequences with V and J called. These copies leave out some clones; in studies compared against another copy, an unresolved V gene accounts for under half, and the cause of the remainder is not known. This sample has about 140,000 clones in its table, and 85% to 90% of those were observed once. The ten biggest clones cover approximately 11% of the sample. The specimen sequenced was peripheral blood. All receptors come from a woman aged 80 or over with acute or convalescent COVID-19.

In this sample, this clone turned up once. This rearrangement joins TRBV7-2 to TRBJ1-1; no clear D. With 7 bases removed from V and 5 bases from J, the gap between germline ends came to 26 bases. The CDR3 is 17 residues long. Per the germline V gene, CDR1 is SGHTA and CDR2 is FQGNSA. The CDR3 here is CASTTLNRRGLGTEAFF. CDR3 DNA: TGTGCCAGCACAACTTTGAACCGGCGGGGATTGGGGACTGAAGCTTTCTTT. Together with reference TRBV7-2 and TRBJ1-1, the CDR3 gives the full variable domain: GAGVSQSPSNKVTEKGKDVELRCDPISGHTALYWYRQSLGQGLEFLIYFQGNSAPDKSGLPSDRFSAERTGGSVSTLTIQRTQQEDSAVYLCASTTLNRRGLGTEAFFGQGTRLTVV.

This sequence joins TRBV5-1 and TRBJ2-7; D is possibly TRBD1 (6 bases). From germline, CDR1 is SGHRS and CDR2 YFSETQ. This CDR3 comprises 15 residues. V was cut by 7 bases and J by 6 bases, with 23 bases left in between. In DNA form, the CDR3 reads TGCGCCAGCGGAATTACAGGGCCCACTGAGGCCGAGCAGTACTTC. This encodes CASGITGPTEAEQYF.

V is TRBV19 and J is TRBJ1-5; no clear D. CDR1 and CDR2 (germline): LNHDA, SQIVND (reference sequence). Trimming stripped 9 bases from V and 5 bases from J, with 5 bases between. The CDR3 sequence is 10 residues long. The CDR3 sequence is CASFDQPQHF. CDR3 nucleotides: TGTGCCAGCTTCGATCAGCCCCAGCATTTT.

V is TRBV19 and J is TRBJ1-5; 8 bases map to TRBD1. The V segment lost 6 bases and the J segment 1 base; nucleotides outside the gene matches: 5. This CDR3 contains 15 residues. CDR1 and CDR2 from the germline V gene are LNHDA and SQIVND (reference sequence). CDR3 nucleotides: TGTGCCAGTAGCCCCGACAGGGGAAGCAATCAGCCCCAGCATTTT. This translates into CASSPDRGSNQPQHF.

There are a few counts of this clone. CDR3 coding DNA: TGTGCCAGCAGCTCCTCCATACGGGGGAACTATGGCTACACCTTC. Protein sequence: CASSSSIRGNYGYTF. The chain is built from TRBV11-2 and TRBJ1-2; D might be TRBD1 (5 bases). This CDR3 is 15 amino acids long. V gave up 4 bases and J gave up 2 bases, with 14 bases separating them. CDR1 SGHAT and CDR2 FQNNGV come from the germline V gene.

The chain recombines TRBV4-2 with TRBJ1-3, with unresolved D. This CDR3 is built from 14 residues. From germline, CDR1 is LGHNA and CDR2 YNFKEQ. V was cut by 4 bases and J by 3 bases, with 10 bases left in between. The DNA for the CDR3 is TGTGCCAGCAGCCGCGACATGATTGGAAACACCATATATTTT. Its translation is CASSRDMIGNTIYF.

As to this clone: One junction end disagrees with the germline gene, perhaps due to a read error. The chain is built from TRBV7-7 and TRBJ2-3, with a weak D call TRBD1 (6 bases). CDR1 and CDR2 from the germline V gene are SSHAT and FNYEAQ (reference sequence). The CDR3 runs to 15 residues. For the CDR3, the DNA is TGTGCTAGCAGCTTAGGGCCGGGCCAGGGGAATACGCAGTATTTT. Its translation: CASSLGPGQGNTQYF.

J is TRBJ1-1 and V is TRBV3-1 (or the pseudogene TRBV3-2); D is possibly TRBD1 (6 bases). The ends were cut back, 2 bases at V and 4 bases at J, with 8 bases in the middle. The CDR3 extends over 13 amino acids. CDR1 is LGHDT and CDR2 is YNNKEL in the germline V gene (reference sequence). The CDR3 spells CASSQSGATEAFF. The DNA for the CDR3 is TGTGCCAGCAGCCAATCAGGGGCCACTGAAGCTTTCTTT.